This passage covers 21 T cell receptor beta chains from one sample sequenced in a study of blood T cell repertoires in COVID-19. Using immunoSEQ multiplex PCR, the repertoire was profiled, and TCRdb retains in-frame clones only, with some absent. The table has about 53,000 clones, 85% to 95% seen once. Sequenced: peripheral blood. All receptors come from a human donor in a cohort sampled during active COVID-19.

The sample holds one count of this clone. V usage is TRBV25-1 and J usage is TRBJ1-1; D not resolved. Trimming stripped 8 bases from V and 11 bases from J, with 15 bases between. Germline-derived CDR1 and CDR2 are MGHDK and SYGVNS. This CDR3 spans 11 amino acids. The CDR3 region has the DNA TGTGCCAGCGTCGTGAACTCCTTCGCTTTCTTT. Its translation is CASVVNSFAFF.

The chain is built from TRBV10-3 and TRBJ2-7; D is undetermined. Trimming stripped 6 bases from V and 0 bases from J, with 3 bases between. The CDR3 contains 11 residues. Per the germline V gene, CDR1 is ENHRY and CDR2 is SYGVKD. CDR3 loop: CAIRSSYEQYF. In DNA, the CDR3 is TGTGCCATCAGGAGCTCCTACGAGCAGTACTTC.

This sequence joins TRBV6-5 and TRBJ1-1; possibly TRBD1 for D (5 bases). Germline CDR1 MNHEY, CDR2 SVGAGI. Trimming left V 6 bases short and J 5 bases short, with 16 bases between. This CDR3 region has 14 residues. The DNA for the CDR3 is TGTGCCAGCAGGACGGGGACGGGAGGTACTGAAGCTTTCTTT. Translation gives CASRTGTGGTEAFF.

This sequence joins TRBV10-3 and TRBJ2-3; no definite D call. Trimming took off 3 bases at V and 14 bases at J, with 12 bases between the two ends. Germline V lookup: CDR1 ENHRY, CDR2 SYGVKD. The CDR3 totals 11 residues. The CDR3 nucleotides read TGTGCCATCAGTGACACCGACTCTATGTATTTT. This sequence encodes CAISDTDSMYF.

CDR3 DNA sequence: TGTGCCAGCAGCTTAGGCGGGAGGGCCGGCGAGCAGTACTTC. This gives the protein CASSLGGRAGEQYF. The chain couples TRBV7-9 to TRBJ2-7; 9 bases fit TRBD2. The CDR3 extends over 14 amino acids. The V segment lost 1 base and the J segment 6 bases; nucleotides outside the gene matches: 4. Per the germline V gene, CDR1 is SEHNR and CDR2 is FQNEAQ (reference sequence).

The chain employs TRBV30 and TRBJ1-1, with D uncertain. CDR1 and CDR2 (germline): GTSNPN, SVGIG (reference sequence). This CDR3 has 14 residues. The germline V and J ends were trimmed by 0 bases and 5 bases, with 13 bases remaining between them. CDR3 nucleotide sequence: TGTGCCTGGAGTGTACTAGGGTTGGGGACTGAAGCTTTCTTT. Protein sequence: CAWSVLGLGTEAFF.

This chain joins TRBV24-1 and TRBJ2-3; tentatively, D is TRBD1 (6 bases). The germline V gene encodes CDR1 KGHDR and CDR2 SFDVKD. V was shortened by 5 bases and J by 6 bases, with 17 bases between the two germline ends. This CDR3 region has 15 residues. The CDR3 loop is CATSAIGGRADTQYF. CDR3 coding DNA: TGTGCCACCAGTGCTATTGGGGGCAGGGCCGATACGCAGTATTTT.

The chain has TRBV19 and TRBJ1-1; D is unresolved. Trimming pared 4 bases from V and 6 bases from J, leaving 9 bases between. The CDR3 consists of 12 residues. Germline-derived CDR1 and CDR2 are LNHDA and SQIVND (reference sequence). CDR3 residues: CASSTPLSEAFF. As DNA, the CDR3 is TGTGCCAGTAGTACTCCCCTATCTGAAGCTTTCTTT.

The chain joins TRBV6-6 to TRBJ1-1; D may be TRBD1 (5 bases). CDR3 length: 13 residues. Germline CDR1 is MNHNY and CDR2 is SVGAGI (reference sequence). V was cut by 3 bases and J by 4 bases, with 9 bases left in between. CDR3 loop: CASSYLGGTEAFF. CDR3 DNA: TGTGCCAGCAGTTATCTCGGGGGCACTGAAGCTTTCTTT.

This clone appeared a single time. The chain's CDR3 is CAISEPWRQGRSQETQYF. CDR3 DNA: TGTGCCATCAGTGAGCCATGGCGGCAGGGGCGTTCTCAGGAGACCCAGTACTTC. The rearrangement uses TRBV10-3 and TRBJ2-5; D possibly corresponds to TRBD1 (6 bases). The germline V gene encodes CDR1 ENHRY and CDR2 SYGVKD. Trimming stripped 2 bases from V and 5 bases from J, with 24 bases between. CDR3 length: 18 amino acids.

The rearrangement joins TRBV6-6 to TRBJ2-7; 9 positions match TRBD1. V dropped 5 bases and J dropped 5; count of bases not matched to a gene: 16. CDR1 MNHNY and CDR2 SVGAGI come from the germline V gene (reference sequence). The CDR3 extends over 17 amino acids. CDR3 nucleotides: TGTGCCAGCAGTCGATACTCTCAGGGACAGGGAAGTGACGAGCAGTACTTC. This encodes CASSRYSQGQGSDEQYF.

The chain has TRBV28 and TRBJ1-6; TRBD1 matches 7 bases. Trimming cost V 3 bases and J 8 bases; bases outside gene matches: 10. Germline V gene sequence: CDR1 MDHEN, CDR2 SYDVKM. The CDR3 extends over 16 amino acids. CDR3 loop: CASSFQQGGPDSPLHF. The CDR3 DNA reads as TGTGCCAGCAGTTTCCAACAAGGGGGCCCGGATTCACCCCTCCACTTT.

V usage is TRBV6-5 and J usage is TRBJ1-1; no reliable D call. With 8 bases removed from V and 0 bases from J, the gap between germline ends came to 10 bases. The CDR3 consists of 13 residues. Germline lookup yields CDR1 MNHEY and CDR2 SVGAGI. The CDR3 DNA is TGTGCCAGCGGGCTGAACATGAACACTGAAGCTTTCTTT. Translated, it gives CASGLNMNTEAFF.

The rearrangement joins TRBV5-4 to TRBJ2-1; 7 bases map to TRBD2. CDR3 length: 14 residues. Trimming cost V 1 base and J 5 bases; bases outside gene matches: 3. Germline assignment: CDR1 SGHNT and CDR2 YYREEE (reference sequence). CDR3 residues: CASSLFGGDNEQFF. CDR3 sequence (DNA): TGTGCCAGCAGCTTGTTTGGGGGGGACAATGAGCAGTTCTTC.

The chain has TRBV28 and TRBJ1-2; tentatively, D is TRBD1 (6 bases). The CDR3 extends over 13 amino acids. Germline CDR1 is MDHEN and CDR2 is SYDVKM. V was cut by 1 base and J by 7 bases, with 10 bases left in between. In nucleotides, the CDR3 is TGTGCCAGCAGTTTATTACAGGGCTCTGGCTACACCTTC. It is translated as CASSLLQGSGYTF.

This chain connects TRBV11-3 to TRBJ2-2; D is undetermined. This CDR3 is 8 amino acids long. Germline values: CDR1 SGHNT, CDR2 YENEEA. V lost 10 bases and J 9 bases, leaving 3 bases between the germline ends. CDR3 sequence (DNA): TGTGCCAATAGGGAGCTGTTTTTT. Its protein is CANRELFF.

J is TRBJ2-7 and V is TRBV7-2; TRBD1 agrees at 7 bases. V was clipped by 2 bases and J by 5 bases; unmatched bases: 6. Germline V CDR1 and CDR2: SGHTA, FQGNSA. The CDR3 covers 14 residues. The CDR3 bases are TGTGCCAGCAGCTTATCCCCGGGACAGCACGAGCAGTACTTC. Protein sequence: CASSLSPGQHEQYF.

The rearrangement links TRBV19 to TRBJ1-5; weak D call: TRBD1 (6 bases). Looked up from germline, CDR1 is LNHDA and CDR2 is SQIVND (reference sequence). This CDR3 comprises 14 residues. V was shortened by 5 bases and J by 6 bases, with 14 bases between the two germline ends. The CDR3 sequence is CASSQQGRVQPQHF. The CDR3 DNA reads as TGTGCCAGTAGTCAACAGGGTCGGGTTCAGCCCCAGCATTTT.

The J gene is TRBJ1-1, the V gene TRBV24-1; D is uncertain. V was shortened by 5 bases and J by 0 bases, with 12 bases between the two germline ends. CDR1 and CDR2 (germline): KGHDR, SFDVKD. This CDR3 comprises 15 residues. Here the CDR3 reads CATSGSRGMNTEAFF. In DNA, the CDR3 is TGTGCCACCAGTGGGTCCCGGGGAATGAACACTGAAGCTTTCTTT.

This clone came up once. V is TRBV3-1 (or the pseudogene TRBV3-2) and J is TRBJ2-5, with D uncertain. V lost 4 bases and J 5 bases, leaving 17 bases between the germline ends. Germline values: CDR1 LGHDT, CDR2 YNNKEL (reference sequence). The CDR3 is 15 residues long. CDR3 residues: CASSPLFDPRETQYF. The CDR3 bases are TGTGCCAGCAGCCCACTCTTCGATCCCCGGGAGACCCAGTACTTC.

The rearrangement uses TRBV19 and TRBJ1-4; D perhaps matches TRBD1 (5 bases). The CDR3 has 14 amino acids. V gave up 8 bases and J gave up 6 bases, with 16 bases separating them. Looked up from germline, CDR1 is LNHDA and CDR2 is SQIVND (reference sequence). This CDR3 is CASGGEGVDEKLFF. In DNA, the CDR3 is TGTGCCAGTGGGGGGGAGGGCGTCGATGAAAAACTGTTTTTT.